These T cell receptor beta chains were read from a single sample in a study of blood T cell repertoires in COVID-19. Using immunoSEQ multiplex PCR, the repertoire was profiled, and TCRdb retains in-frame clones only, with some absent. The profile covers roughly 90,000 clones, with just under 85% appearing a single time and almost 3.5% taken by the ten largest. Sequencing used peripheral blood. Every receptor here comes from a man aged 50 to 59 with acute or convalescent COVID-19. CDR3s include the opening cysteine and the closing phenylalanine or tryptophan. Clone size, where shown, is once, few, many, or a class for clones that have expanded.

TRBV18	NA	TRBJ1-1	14	CASSPTGGETEAFF
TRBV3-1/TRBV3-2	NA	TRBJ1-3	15	CASSQGGFSGNTIYF
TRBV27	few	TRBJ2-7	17	CASAPEVSGTSSYEQYF
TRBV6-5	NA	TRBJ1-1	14	CASSSPHRGAEAFF
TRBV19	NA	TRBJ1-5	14	CASSIEVASQPQHF
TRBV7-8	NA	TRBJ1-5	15	CASSPGQGSNQPQHF
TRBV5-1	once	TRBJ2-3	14	CASTGGTSTDTQYF
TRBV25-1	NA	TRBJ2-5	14	CASSEYRQTETQYF
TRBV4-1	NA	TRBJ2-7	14	CASSPRTDPYEQYF
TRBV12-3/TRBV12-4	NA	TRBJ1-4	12	CASSTGSGKLFF
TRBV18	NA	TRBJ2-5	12	CASGTGGETQYF
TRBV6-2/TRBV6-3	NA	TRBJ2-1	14	CASSLWGGYNEQFF
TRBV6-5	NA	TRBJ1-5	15	CASRPGTGGYQPQHF
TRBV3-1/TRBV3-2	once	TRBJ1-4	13	CASSPDRVRKLFF
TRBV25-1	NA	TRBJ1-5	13	CAKIGVSNQPQHF
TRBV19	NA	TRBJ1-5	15	CASSIGEGYNQPQHF
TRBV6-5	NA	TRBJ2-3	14	CASSLRQGADTQYF
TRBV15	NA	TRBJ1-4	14	CATSGVPSREKLFF
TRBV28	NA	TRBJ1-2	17	CASNPIGSGVRNYGYTF
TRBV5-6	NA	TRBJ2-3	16	CASSLELGGYTDTQYF
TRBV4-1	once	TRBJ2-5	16	CASSQDGGWAAGTQYF
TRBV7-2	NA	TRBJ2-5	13	CASKSREQETQYF
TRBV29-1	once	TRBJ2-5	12	CSVRDRTETQYF
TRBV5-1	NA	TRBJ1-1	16	CASSFRDSALGPEAFF
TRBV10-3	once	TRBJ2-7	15	CAISGGQGNSYEQYF
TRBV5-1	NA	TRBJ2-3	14	CASSTAGGTDTQYF
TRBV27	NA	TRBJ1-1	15	CASGNQGQRNTEAFF
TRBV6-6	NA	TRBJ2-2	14	CASRTGGGTGELFF
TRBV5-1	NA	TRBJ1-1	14	CASSKSDRSFGAFF
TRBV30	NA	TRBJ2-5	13	CAWSGGLAGTQYF
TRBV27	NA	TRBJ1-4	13	CASSSRIYEKLFF
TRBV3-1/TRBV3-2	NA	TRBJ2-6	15	CASSQGVSGANVLTF
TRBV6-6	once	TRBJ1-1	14	CASRAEDWGTEAFF
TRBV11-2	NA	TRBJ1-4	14	CASSLAGGSEKLFF
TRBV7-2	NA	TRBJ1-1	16	CASSVSRVSMNTEAFF
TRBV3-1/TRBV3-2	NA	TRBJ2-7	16	CASSQALGRGTYEQYF
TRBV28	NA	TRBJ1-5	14	CASTTTGRGQPQHF
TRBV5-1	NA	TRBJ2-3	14	CASSLWPDTDTQYF
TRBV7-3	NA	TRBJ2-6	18	CASSPALAGVSGANVLTF
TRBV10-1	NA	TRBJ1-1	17	CASSDIGQGGLNTEAFF
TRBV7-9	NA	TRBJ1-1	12	CASSLRDTEAFF
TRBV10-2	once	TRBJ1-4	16	CASTLDVGGGYEKLFF
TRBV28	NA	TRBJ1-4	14	CASSSEQTNEKLFF
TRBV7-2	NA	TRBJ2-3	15	CASSLARTSRDTQYF
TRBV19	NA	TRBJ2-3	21	CASSTSAGGSGRAGSTDTQYF
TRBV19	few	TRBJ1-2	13	CASSIVQGGGYTF
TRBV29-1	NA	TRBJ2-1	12	CSVATTYNEQFF
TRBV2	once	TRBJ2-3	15	CASSLLAGGADTQYF
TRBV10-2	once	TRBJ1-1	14	CASSPDRRATEAFF
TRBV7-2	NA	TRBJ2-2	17	CASSPPRGGVNTGELFF
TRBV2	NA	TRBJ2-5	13	CASRTGPSETQYF
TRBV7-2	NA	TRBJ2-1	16	CASSRGPAGGHNEQFF
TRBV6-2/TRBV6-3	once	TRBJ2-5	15	CASSPGQHNQETQYF